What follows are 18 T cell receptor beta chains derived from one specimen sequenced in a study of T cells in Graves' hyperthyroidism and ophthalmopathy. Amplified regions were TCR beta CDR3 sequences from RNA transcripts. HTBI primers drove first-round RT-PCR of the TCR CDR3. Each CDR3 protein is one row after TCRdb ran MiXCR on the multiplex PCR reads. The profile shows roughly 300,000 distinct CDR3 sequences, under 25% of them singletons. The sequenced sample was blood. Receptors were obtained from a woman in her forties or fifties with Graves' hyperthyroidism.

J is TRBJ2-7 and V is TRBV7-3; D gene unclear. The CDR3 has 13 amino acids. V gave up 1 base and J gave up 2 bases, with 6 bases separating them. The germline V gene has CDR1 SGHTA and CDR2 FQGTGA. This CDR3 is CASSLRLPYEQYF. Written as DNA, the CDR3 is TGTGCCAGCAGCTTAAGATTACCCTACGAGCAGTACTTC.

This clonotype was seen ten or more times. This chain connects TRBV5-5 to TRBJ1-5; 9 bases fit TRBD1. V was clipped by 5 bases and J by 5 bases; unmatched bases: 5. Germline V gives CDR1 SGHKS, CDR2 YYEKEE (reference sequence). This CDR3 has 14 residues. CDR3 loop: CASSYGTGYQPQHF. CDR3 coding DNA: TGTGCCAGCAGTTATGGGACAGGGTATCAGCCCCAGCATTTT.

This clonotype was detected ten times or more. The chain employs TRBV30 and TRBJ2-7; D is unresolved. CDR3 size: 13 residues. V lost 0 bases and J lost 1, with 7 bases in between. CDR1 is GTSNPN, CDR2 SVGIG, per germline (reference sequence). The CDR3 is CAWSVGRSYEQYF. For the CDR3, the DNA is TGTGCCTGGAGTGTAGGGCGGTCCTACGAGCAGTACTTC.

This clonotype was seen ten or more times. The CDR3 protein is CASTLGRRTNYGYTF. The CDR3 bases are TGTGCCAGCACTCTAGGGCGGAGGACTAACTATGGCTACACCTTC. The genes are TRBV12-3 or TRBV12-4 and TRBJ1-2; D is ambiguous. The CDR3 loop spans 15 amino acids. Deletions cut 7 bases from V and 0 bases from J, with 15 bases between.

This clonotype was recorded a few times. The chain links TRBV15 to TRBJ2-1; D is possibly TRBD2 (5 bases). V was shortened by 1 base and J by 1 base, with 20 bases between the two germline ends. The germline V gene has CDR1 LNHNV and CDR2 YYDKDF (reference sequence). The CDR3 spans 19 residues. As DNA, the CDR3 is TGTGCCACCAGCAGAGGGGTGGTTCGGGGTAACCCATCCTACAATGAGCAGTTCTTC. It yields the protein CATSRGVVRGNPSYNEQFF.

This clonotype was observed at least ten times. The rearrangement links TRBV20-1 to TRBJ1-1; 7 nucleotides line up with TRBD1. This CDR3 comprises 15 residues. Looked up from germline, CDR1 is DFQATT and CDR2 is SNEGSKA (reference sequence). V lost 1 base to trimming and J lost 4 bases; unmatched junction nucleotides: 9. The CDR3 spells CSARGLTGLVTEAFF. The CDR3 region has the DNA TGCAGTGCTAGAGGTCTGACAGGGCTAGTCACTGAAGCTTTCTTT.

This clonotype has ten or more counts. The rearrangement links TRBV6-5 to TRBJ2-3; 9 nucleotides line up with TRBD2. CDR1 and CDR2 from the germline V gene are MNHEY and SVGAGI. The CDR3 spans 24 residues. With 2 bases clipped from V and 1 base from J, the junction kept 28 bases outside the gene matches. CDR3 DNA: TGTGCCAGCAGTTACGCCAGGCGAGCGACAGGCCGCGAGAAGCGGGGGGCCCGCACAGATACGCAGTATTTT. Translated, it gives CASSYARRATGREKRGARTDTQYF.

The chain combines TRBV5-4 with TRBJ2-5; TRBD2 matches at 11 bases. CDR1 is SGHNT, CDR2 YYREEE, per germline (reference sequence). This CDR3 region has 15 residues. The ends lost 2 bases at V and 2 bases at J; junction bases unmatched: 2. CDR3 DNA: TGTGCCAGCAGCTTCCGACTAGCGGGGCAAGAGACCCAGTACTTC. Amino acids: CASSFRLAGQETQYF.

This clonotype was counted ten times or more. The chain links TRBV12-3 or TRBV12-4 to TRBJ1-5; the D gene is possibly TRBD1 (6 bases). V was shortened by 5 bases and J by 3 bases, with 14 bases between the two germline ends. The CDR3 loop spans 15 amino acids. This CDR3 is CASSLRDTNNQPQHF. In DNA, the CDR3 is TGTGCCAGCAGTCTCCGGGACACTAACAATCAGCCCCAGCATTTT.

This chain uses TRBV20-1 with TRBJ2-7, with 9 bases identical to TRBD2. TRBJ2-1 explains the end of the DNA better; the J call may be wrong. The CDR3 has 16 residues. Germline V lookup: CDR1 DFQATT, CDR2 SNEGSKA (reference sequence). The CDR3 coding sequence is TGCAGTGCTAGAGATACACTAGCGGGTTCCACCTACGAGCAGTTCTTC. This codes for CSARDTLAGSTYEQFF.

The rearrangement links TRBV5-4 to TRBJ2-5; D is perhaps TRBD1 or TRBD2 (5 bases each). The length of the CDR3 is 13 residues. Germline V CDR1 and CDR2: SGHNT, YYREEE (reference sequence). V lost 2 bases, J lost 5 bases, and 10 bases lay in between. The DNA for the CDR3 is TGTGCCAGCAGCTTTGCCAGGGAGGAGACCCAGTACTTC. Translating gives CASSFAREETQYF.

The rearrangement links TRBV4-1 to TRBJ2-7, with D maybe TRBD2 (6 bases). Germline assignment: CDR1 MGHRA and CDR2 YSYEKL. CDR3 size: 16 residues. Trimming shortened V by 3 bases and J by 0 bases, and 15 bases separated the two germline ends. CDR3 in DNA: TGCGCCAGCAGCCAGGTTGGGGGGACGCACTCCTACGAGCAGTACTTC. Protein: CASSQVGGTHSYEQYF.

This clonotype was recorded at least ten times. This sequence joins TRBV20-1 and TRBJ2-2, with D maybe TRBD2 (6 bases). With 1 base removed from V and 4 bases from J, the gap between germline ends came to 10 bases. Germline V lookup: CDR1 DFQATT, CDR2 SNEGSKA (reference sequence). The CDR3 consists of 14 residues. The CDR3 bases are TGCAGTGCTAGAGTGCGGGGCGGCACCGGGGAGCTGTTTTTT. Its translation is CSARVRGGTGELFF.

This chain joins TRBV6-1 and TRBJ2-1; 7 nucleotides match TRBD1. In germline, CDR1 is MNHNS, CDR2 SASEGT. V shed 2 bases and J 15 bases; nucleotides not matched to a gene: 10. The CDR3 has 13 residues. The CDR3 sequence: CASSESTGVRGFF. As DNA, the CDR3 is TGTGCCAGCAGTGAATCCACAGGGGTTAGGGGGTTCTTC.

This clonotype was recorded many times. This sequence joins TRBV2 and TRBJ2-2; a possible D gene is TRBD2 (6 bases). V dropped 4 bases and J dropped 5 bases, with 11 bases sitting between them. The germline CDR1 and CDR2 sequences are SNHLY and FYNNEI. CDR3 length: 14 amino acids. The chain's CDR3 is CASSGETRTGELFF. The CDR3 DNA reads TGTGCCAGCAGTGGGGAGACTAGGACCGGGGAGCTGTTTTTT.

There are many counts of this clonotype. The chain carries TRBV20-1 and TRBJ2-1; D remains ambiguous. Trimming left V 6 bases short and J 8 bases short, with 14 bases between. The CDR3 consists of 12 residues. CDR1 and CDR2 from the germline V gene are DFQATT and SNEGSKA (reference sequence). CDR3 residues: CSAHLLLDEQFF. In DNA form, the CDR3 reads TGCAGTGCGCATCTCCTTCTGGATGAGCAGTTCTTC.

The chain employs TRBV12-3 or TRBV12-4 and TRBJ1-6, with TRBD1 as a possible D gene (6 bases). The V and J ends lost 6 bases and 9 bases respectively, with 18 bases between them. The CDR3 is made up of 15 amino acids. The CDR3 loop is CASSADRLIRSPLHF. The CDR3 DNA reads TGTGCCAGCAGCGCGGACAGACTAATTCGTTCACCCCTCCACTTT.

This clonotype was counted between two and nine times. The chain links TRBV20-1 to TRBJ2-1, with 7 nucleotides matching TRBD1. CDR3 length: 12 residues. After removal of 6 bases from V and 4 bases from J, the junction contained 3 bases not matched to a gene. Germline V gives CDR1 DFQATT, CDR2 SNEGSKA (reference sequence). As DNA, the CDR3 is TGCAGTGCCAAGGGACAGTACAATGAGCAGTTCTTC. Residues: CSAKGQYNEQFF.